The next 20 T cell receptor beta chains were all read from a single sample in a study of T cell repertoires in cytomegalovirus infection. TCRdb re-derived calls from the reads in MiXCR, one entry per CDR3 protein. The sample holds approximately 990,000 distinct CDR3 sequences, roughly 31% seen once. Their antigens remain unidentified. The sequences come from cultured CD8+ T cells from PBMCs, collected from culture after CMV antigen stimulation. These receptors came from a human donor in good health (CMV status not recorded). Some clones in this sample may be carry-over from other donors' samples.

This rearrangement joins TRBV4-1 to TRBJ1-5; no definite D call. The germline V gene has CDR1 MGHRA and CDR2 YSYEKL. This CDR3 is built from 15 residues. Trimming stripped 1 base from V and 0 bases from J, with 7 bases between. CDR3 loop: CASSQGQPSNQPQHF. Written as DNA, the CDR3 is TGCGCCAGCAGCCAAGGTCAGCCTAGCAATCAGCCCCAGCATTTT.

This clonotype was observed at least ten times. The V and J genes are TRBV7-8 and TRBJ1-4, with 7 bases that match TRBD1. Germline V CDR1 and CDR2: SGHVS, FQNEAQ. There are 18 residues in the CDR3. The V segment lost 5 bases and the J segment 8 bases; nucleotides outside the gene matches: 20. CDR3 sequence: CASSRHLIMKGAGEKLFF. The DNA of the CDR3 is TGTGCCAGCAGCCGACATCTTATTATGAAGGGGGCAGGGGAAAAACTGTTTTTT.

This clonotype was detected only a few times. The chain couples TRBV4-1 to TRBJ2-3, with no clear D. Looked up from germline, CDR1 is MGHRA and CDR2 is YSYEKL. The ends were cut back, 3 bases at V and 1 base at J, with 17 bases in the middle. The CDR3 extends over 17 amino acids. In DNA, the CDR3 is TGCGCCAGCAGCCAGGAAGCAGGAATTACGGGCACAGATACGCAGTATTTT. Translated, it gives CASSQEAGITGTDTQYF.

On this clonotype itself: At one of its ends the junction is not consistent with the germline gene, which may arise from a read error. The chain couples TRBV12-3 or TRBV12-4 to TRBJ2-5; TRBD2 matches 12 bases. CDR3 length equals 15 residues. The CDR3 bases are TGTGCCAGCAGTTTAGCGCTCCTAGCGGGGGGGCGAGTTTCCTTC. Its protein is CASSLALLAGGRVSF.

CDR3 residues: CASSPVLSSGGVTDTQYF. CDR3 bases: TGTGCCAGCAGTCCGGTCCTCTCCAGCGGGGGGGTCACAGATACGCAGTATTTT. The chain carries TRBV6-5 and TRBJ2-3, with TRBD2 identical over 10 bases. This CDR3 has 18 residues. Germline V gene data show CDR1 as MNHEY and CDR2 as SVGAGI. The V and J ends lost 5 bases and 2 bases, in that order; junction bases with no gene match: 13.

The chain recombines TRBV19 with TRBJ2-2, with 9 bases that match TRBD1. There are 15 residues in the CDR3. From germline, CDR1 is LNHDA and CDR2 SQIVND (reference sequence). V trimming: 3 bases; J trimming: 4 bases; junction bases outside the gene matches: 3. Here the CDR3 DNA reads TGTGCCAGTAGTATGGACAGGGGCGGCACCGGGGAGCTGTTTTTT. Its protein product is CASSMDRGGTGELFF.

This clonotype occurred many times. The chain couples TRBV24-1 to TRBJ1-1; TRBD1 matches 8 bases. V gave up 7 bases and J gave up 6 bases; unmatched junction bases: 6. The germline V gene has CDR1 KGHDR and CDR2 SFDVKD. There are 13 residues in the CDR3. CDR3 sequence: CATRDRVYSEAFF. The CDR3 DNA reads as TGTGCCACCAGGGACAGGGTTTATTCTGAAGCTTTCTTT.

There are a few counts of this clonotype. CDR3 in amino acids: CASGGHLYNEQFF. CDR3 nucleotides: TGTGCCAGCGGGGGACACCTCTACAATGAGCAGTTCTTC. This chain connects TRBV19 to TRBJ2-1; either TRBD1 or TRBD2 may fit D (6 bases each). CDR3 length equals 13 residues. The germline CDR1 and CDR2 sequences are LNHDA and SQIVND (reference sequence). Trimming took off 9 bases at V and 3 bases at J, with 12 bases between the two ends.

This clonotype was seen repeatedly, ten times or more. This chain joins TRBV7-2 and TRBJ1-5, with unresolved D. This CDR3 region has 13 residues. V was cut by 3 bases and J by 1 base, with 4 bases left in between. CDR1 is SGHTA, CDR2 FQGNSA, per germline. The CDR3 is CASSFISNQPQHF. CDR3 nucleotides: TGTGCCAGCAGCTTTATAAGCAATCAGCCCCAGCATTTT. The whole variable domain, filled in from reference TRBV7-2 and TRBJ1-5, reads GAGVSQSPSNKVTEKGKDVELRCDPISGHTALYWYRQSLGQGLEFLIYFQGNSAPDKSGLPSDRFSAERTGGSVSTLTIQRTQQEDSAVYLCASSFISNQPQHFGDGTRLSIL.

This clonotype was counted between two and nine times. The rearrangement uses TRBV12-5 and TRBJ1-5, with no clear D. This CDR3 is built from 12 residues. The ends were cut back, 4 bases at V and 2 bases at J, with 3 bases in the middle. Germline V lookup: CDR1 LGHNT, CDR2 FRNRAP. For the CDR3, the DNA is TGTGCTAGTGGTTATGGCAATCAGCCCCAGCATTTT. Amino acids: CASGYGNQPQHF.

This clonotype has only a few counts. CDR3 sequence reads: CASSSPGLGLLSYEQYF. The CDR3 DNA reads as TGTGCCAGCAGCTCTCCGGGACTAGGACTTCTTTCCTACGAGCAGTACTTC. This chain connects TRBV5-4 to TRBJ2-7; 8 positions agree with TRBD2. Germline V CDR1 and CDR2: SGHNT, YYREEE (reference sequence). Trimming at V came to 3 bases and at J to 1 base, leaving 12 bases not matched to a gene. The CDR3 contains 17 residues.

V usage is TRBV6-5 and J usage is TRBJ1-1; a possible D gene is TRBD1 (6 bases). CDR3 length equals 12 residues. V was trimmed by 3 bases and J by 7 bases, leaving 9 bases between them. Germline V CDR1 and CDR2: MNHEY, SVGAGI. The CDR3 here is CASSYPGDEAFF. The CDR3 DNA sequence: TGTGCCAGCAGTTATCCAGGGGATGAAGCTTTCTTT.

The chain employs TRBV27 and TRBJ1-1, with D perhaps matching TRBD1 (6 bases). Germline CDR1 MNHEY, CDR2 SMNVEV (reference sequence). V lost 3 bases and J lost 5, with 13 bases in between. CDR3 size: 14 residues. CDR3 DNA: TGTGCCAGCAGTTTGGGTGTTAGGGGGACTGAAGCTTTCTTT. It codes for CASSLGVRGTEAFF.

In the case of this clonotype: One end of the junction is discordant with germline, which a read error may explain. V and J are TRBV7-2 and TRBJ1-1; D gene unclear. From germline, CDR1 is SGHTA and CDR2 FQGNSA. This CDR3 has 10 residues. The CDR3 loop is CANSSGEAFF. The CDR3 region has the DNA TGTGCCAACAGCTCCGGGGAGGCTTTCTTT.

This clonotype has just a few counts. The genes are TRBV2 and TRBJ1-2, with D perhaps matching TRBD1 (6 bases). V gave up 8 bases and J gave up 4 bases, with 11 bases separating them. The CDR3 contains 12 residues. Germline V gene lookup returns CDR1 SNHLY and CDR2 FYNNEI. The CDR3 nucleotides are TGTGCCAGCCCGGGGGCGGTCTATGGCTACACCTTC. This translates into CASPGAVYGYTF.

On this clonotype: The missing conserved phenylalanine or tryptophan at the end of this CDR3 makes a read error likely. This rearrangement joins TRBV7-4 to TRBJ2-5, with TRBD2 matching over 12 bases. The CDR3 runs 16 residues. CDR1 is SGHVT and CDR2 is SQSDAQ in the germline V gene. This CDR3 reads CASSGTSGLYQEIQYY. The CDR3 bases are TGTGCCAGCAGCGGGACTAGCGGGCTCTACCAAGAGATCCAGTACTAC.

J is TRBJ2-3 and V is TRBV2; possibly TRBD1 for D (6 bases). This CDR3 spans 13 amino acids. Per germline, CDR1 SNHLY and CDR2 FYNNEI. Trimming removed 6 bases at V and 14 bases at J, with 21 bases between. This CDR3 reads CASSKHNGQGRYF. For the CDR3, the DNA is TGTGCCAGCAGCAAACATAACGGGCAGGGGCGGTATTTT.

This chain links TRBV5-4 with TRBJ1-2; D uncertain. Per the germline V gene, CDR1 is SGHNT and CDR2 is YYREEE (reference sequence). CDR3 length: 15 amino acids. Deletions cut 2 bases from V and 10 bases from J, with 21 bases between. Here the CDR3 DNA reads TGTGCCAGCAGCTTAAAGGGTTCGCGCAGCCGCGACTACACCTTC. Encoded protein: CASSLKGSRSRDYTF.

This clonotype was seen more than once but under ten times. The CDR3 sequence: CASTRLAGDEQFF. CDR3 DNA: TGTGCCAGCACCCGACTAGCCGGGGATGAGCAGTTCTTC. V is TRBV7-9 and J is TRBJ2-1; 7 bases line up with TRBD2. The length of the CDR3 is 13 residues. CDR1 and CDR2 (germline): SEHNR, FQNEAQ (reference sequence). V was pared by 7 bases and J by 8 bases, with 8 bases of the junction left unmatched.

This rearrangement joins TRBV6-6 to TRBJ1-5; D gene uncertain. Germline V lookup: CDR1 MNHNY, CDR2 SVGAGI (reference sequence). V lost 6 bases and J lost 7, with 25 bases in between. The CDR3 extends over 17 amino acids. The CDR3: CASRTPDGGGYWQPQHF. Here the CDR3 DNA reads TGTGCCAGCAGAACCCCGGATGGCGGTGGCTATTGGCAGCCCCAGCATTTT.